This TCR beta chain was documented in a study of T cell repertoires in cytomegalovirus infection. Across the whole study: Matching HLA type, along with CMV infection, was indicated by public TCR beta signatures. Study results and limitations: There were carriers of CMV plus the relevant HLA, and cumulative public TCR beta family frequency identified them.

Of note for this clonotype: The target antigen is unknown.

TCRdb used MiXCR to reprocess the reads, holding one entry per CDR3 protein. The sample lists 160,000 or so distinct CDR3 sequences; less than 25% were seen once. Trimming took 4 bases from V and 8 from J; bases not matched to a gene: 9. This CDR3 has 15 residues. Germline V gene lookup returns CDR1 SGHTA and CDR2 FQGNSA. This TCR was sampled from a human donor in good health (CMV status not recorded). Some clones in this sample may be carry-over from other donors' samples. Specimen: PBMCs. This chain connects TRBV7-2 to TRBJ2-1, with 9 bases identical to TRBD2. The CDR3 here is CASSSLAGISDEQFF. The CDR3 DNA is TGTGCCAGCAGCTCACTAGCGGGCATCTCTGATGAGCAGTTCTTC.